The 13 T cell receptor beta chains presented below share a single source sample, sequenced in a study of early T cells in non-severe SARS-CoV-2 infection. One entry per CDR3 protein, called by TCRdb with MiXCR from the 5' RACE reads. This sample has tens of thousands of distinct CDR3 sequences, with approximately 5.2% found just once. What was sequenced was whole blood. The receptor source for this set is an adult who was a healthcare worker with PCR-confirmed SARS-CoV-2 infection or an uninfected control (not recorded which).

J is TRBJ2-1 and V is TRBV7-2; 9 bases line up with TRBD2. This CDR3 is 15 amino acids long. The germline V gene encodes CDR1 SGHTA and CDR2 FQGNSA. The trim removed 5 bases at V and 7 bases at J, leaving 9 bases unmatched. This CDR3 reads CASSPGGGRENEQFF. The CDR3 DNA follows: TGTGCCAGCAGCCCCGGGGGCGGGAGGGAAAATGAGCAGTTCTTC.

This clonotype showed up many times. At one end, the junction sequence differs from germline, possibly due to a read error. The CDR3 DNA follows: TGTGCCAGCAGCTCGATACTGCTCACACCGGGACTACCGAACTTC. Residues: CASSSILLTPGLPNF. V and J are TRBV11-2 and TRBJ2-7; 7 bases are a match to TRBD2. The germline gives CDR1 SGHAT, CDR2 FQNNGV. This CDR3 is 15 amino acids long.

There are many counts of this clonotype. The V gene is TRBV29-1, the J gene TRBJ2-2; D might be TRBD1 (6 bases). CDR3 length: 13 residues. CDR1 is SQVTM, CDR2 ANQGSEA, per germline. The V gene lost 6 bases and the J gene lost 4 bases, with 12 bases spanning the gap. Written as DNA, the CDR3 is TGCAGCGTATCGGACAGCGCCACCGGGGAGCTGTTTTTT. Protein sequence: CSVSDSATGELFF.

This clonotype appeared many times. V gene TRBV11-2 combines with J gene TRBJ2-1; tentatively, D is TRBD2 (6 bases). This CDR3 spans 17 amino acids. The germline CDR1 and CDR2 sequences are SGHAT and FQNNGV. Trimming pared 0 bases from V and 0 bases from J, leaving 12 bases between. The CDR3 DNA is TGTGCCAGCAGCTTAGACTTCGAGCGGGTCTCCTACAATGAGCAGTTCTTC. Translated, it gives CASSLDFERVSYNEQFF.

The V and J genes are TRBV5-4 and TRBJ2-6; perhaps TRBD2 as D (6 bases). CDR3 size: 17 residues. Trimming stripped 2 bases from V and 2 bases from J, with 14 bases between. Germline V gene sequence: CDR1 SGHNT, CDR2 YYREEE (reference sequence). The CDR3 DNA reads TGTGCCAGCAGCTTATCCATAGGAGGGACTGGGGCCAACGTCCTGACTTTC. Translating it yields CASSLSIGGTGANVLTF. The whole variable domain, remainder taken from reference TRBV5-4 and TRBJ2-6, is ETGVTQSPTHLIKTRGQQVTLRCSSQSGHNTVSWYQQALGQGPQFIFQYYREEENGRGNFPPRFSGLQFPNYSSELNVNALELDDSALYLCASSLSIGGTGANVLTFGAGSRLTVL.

This clonotype turned up a few times. The chain carries TRBV6-2 or TRBV6-3 and TRBJ2-7; D ambiguous. Germline assignment: CDR1 MNHEY and CDR2 SVGEGT. V was trimmed by 5 bases and J by 2 bases, leaving 10 bases between them. This CDR3 spans 13 amino acids. The CDR3 loop reads CASSPDITYEQYF. The CDR3 bases are TGTGCCAGCAGTCCTGATATAACCTACGAGCAGTACTTC.

Ten or more counts support this clonotype. The chain joins TRBV5-4 to TRBJ2-5, with D tentatively TRBD1 or TRBD2 (5 bases each). This CDR3 comprises 14 residues. Germline V CDR1 and CDR2: SGHNT, YYREEE (reference sequence). Trimming took 4 bases from V and 2 from J, leaving 12 bases between them. The CDR3 protein is CASSARDGQETQYF. Written as DNA, the CDR3 is TGTGCCAGCAGCGCGAGGGACGGGCAAGAGACCCAGTACTTC. The variable domain in full, with the rest retrieved from reference TRBV5-4 and TRBJ2-5, is ETGVTQSPTHLIKTRGQQVTLRCSSQSGHNTVSWYQQALGQGPQFIFQYYREEENGRGNFPPRFSGLQFPNYSSELNVNALELDDSALYLCASSARDGQETQYFGPGTRLLVL.

This clonotype came up many times. The chain has TRBV11-2 and TRBJ2-1, with TRBD1 matching 12 bases. Germline V gene sequence: CDR1 SGHAT, CDR2 FQNNGV. The CDR3 has 16 residues. J gave up 7 bases and V 6 bases, and 10 bases lay outside the gene matches. The CDR3 bases are TGTGCCAGCAGTCTCCTACCGGGACAGGGGGCGAATGAGCAGTTCTTC. The encoded protein is CASSLLPGQGANEQFF.

This chain uses TRBV11-3 with TRBJ2-2; no clear D. The V end was cut by 6 bases, the J end by 0 bases, with 14 bases between. The CDR3 covers 16 residues. The germline CDR1 and CDR2 sequences are SGHNT and YENEEA. The CDR3 here is CASRPSAFANTGELFF. CDR3 nucleotide sequence: TGTGCCAGCAGGCCATCCGCGTTCGCGAACACCGGGGAGCTGTTTTTT.

The sample holds many counts of this clonotype. The chain couples TRBV6-2 or TRBV6-3 to TRBJ2-7; D perhaps matches TRBD1 (5 bases). Per germline, CDR1 MNHEY and CDR2 SVGEGT. This CDR3 comprises 13 residues. V was cut by 5 bases and J by 2 bases, with 10 bases left in between. DNA of the CDR3: TGTGCCAGCAGTAAGGACAACCCCTACGAGCAGTACTTC. Its translation is CASSKDNPYEQYF.

This clonotype was recorded many times. The chain couples TRBV11-2 to TRBJ2-2, with 7 bases identical to TRBD2. Germline V gene data show CDR1 as SGHAT and CDR2 as FQNNGV. This CDR3 comprises 16 residues. V dropped 1 base and J dropped 3; count of bases not matched to a gene: 5. The CDR3 protein is CASSLVRAGYTGELFF. CDR3 DNA: TGTGCCAGCAGCTTAGTTCGAGCGGGATACACCGGGGAGCTGTTTTTT. Full variable domain (remainder filled in from reference TRBV11-2 and TRBJ2-2): EAGVAQSPRYKIIEKRQSVAFWCNPISGHATLYWYQQILGQGPKLLIQFQNNGVVDDSQLPKDRFSAERLKGVDSTLKIQPAKLEDSAVYLCASSLVRAGYTGELFFGEGSRLTVL.

This clonotype was counted a few times. J is TRBJ1-3 and V is TRBV12-3 or TRBV12-4; the D gene is possibly TRBD1 (6 bases). V was pared by 11 bases and J by 3 bases, with 17 bases between. This CDR3 region has 14 residues. Here the CDR3 reads CALSGGAGGNTIYF. CDR3 bases: TGTGCCCTCTCGGGGGGGGCAGGTGGAAACACCATATATTTT.

This clonotype was seen repeatedly, ten times or more. The V call is TRBV18, the J call TRBJ2-7, with TRBD2 matching over 8 bases. The CDR3 contains 16 residues. V lost 0 bases, J lost 2 bases, and 6 bases stayed unmatched. Per the germline V gene, CDR1 is KGHSH and CDR2 is LQKENI. The CDR3 DNA sequence: TGTGCCAGCTCACCACCGTTGAGCGGGAGCCCCTACGAGCAGTACTTC. The encoded protein is CASSPPLSGSPYEQYF.